This is a list of T cell receptor beta chains from one sample in a study of identical twins' blood T cells. TCRdb re-called the 5' RACE reads with MiXCR, one entry per CDR3 protein. The sample has roughly 380,000 distinct CDR3 sequences; 25% to 35% are singletons. The specimen was PBMCs. These TCRs come from a woman aged 18-55 years in good health. Each CDR3 is given with its conserved first and last residue. The order of the fields is D gene, V gene, clone size, J gene, CDR3 DNA, CDR3 protein. The D gene is left open where the match is weak. Clone size is stated in some rows and not others, as once, few, many or a class when expanded.

.	TRBV7-8	few	TRBJ2-7	TGTGCCAGCAGCTTCGACCTCTACTACGAGCAGTACTTC	CASSFDLYYEQYF
.	TRBV7-9	.	TRBJ2-2	TGTGCCAGCAGCTCTAACCCGGGAACCGGGGAGCTGTTTTTT	CASSSNPGTGELFF
.	TRBV5-1	.	TRBJ2-3	TGCGCCATCAGCTACACAGATACGCAGTATTTT	CAISYTDTQYF
.	TRBV29-1	few	TRBJ1-2	TGCAGCGTTACCCAAAGCCGCTATGGCTACACCTTC	CSVTQSRYGYTF
.	TRBV7-8	.	TRBJ1-6	TGTGCCAGCAGCTTAGTTTGGGGAGGGGGTTCACCCCTCCACTTT	CASSLVWGGGSPLHF
.	TRBV5-1	.	TRBJ2-2	TGCGCCAGCAGCTTTTATAGGGAGTCGGTCACCGGGGAGCTGTTTTTT	CASSFYRESVTGELFF
.	TRBV3-1	few	TRBJ1-2	TGTGCCAGCAGTCCCCTCGCCGGACCATACTATGGCTACACCTTC	CASSPLAGPYYGYTF
.	TRBV30	.	TRBJ1-2	TGTGCCTGGAGTCGTTTAGAGGGGAGTCATAACACCTTC	CAWSRLEGSHNTF
.	TRBV5-1	.	TRBJ1-1	TGCGCCAGCAGCTTTGCAGACGAGAACACTGAAGCTTTCTTT	CASSFADENTEAFF
TRBD2	TRBV10-3	few	TRBJ2-3	TGTGCCATCAGTGGCGGGGGTGCGGATACGCAGTATTTT	CAISGGGADTQYF
.	TRBV30	.	TRBJ1-4	TGTGCCTGGAGTGTTCTCGGGGGTGGGGATGAAAAACTGTTTTTT	CAWSVLGGGDEKLFF
.	TRBV11-3	.	TRBJ2-1	TGTGCCAGCAGCCCAGTGGGGCCCTACAATGAACAGTTCTTC	CASSPVGPYNEQFF
.	TRBV29-1	.	TRBJ2-5	TGCATTGCGCATCTTGGCCCTAGTACCCAGTACTTC	CIAHLGPSTQYF
TRBD1	TRBV29-1	.	TRBJ1-1	TGCAGCGTTGATTCTAGGGGGCGCGGAACTGAAGCTTTCTTT	CSVDSRGRGTEAFF
.	TRBV29-1	many	TRBJ1-1	TGCAGCGTTCTATTCGCCGACGGGTTCACTGAAGCTTTCTTT	CSVLFADGFTEAFF
.	TRBV5-1	.	TRBJ2-7	TGCGCCAGCAGCTTGGAGGACGTCTACGAGCAGTACTTC	CASSLEDVYEQYF
.	TRBV6-2/TRBV6-3	many	TRBJ1-1	TGTGCCAGCAGTTACGGGACACCGAACACTGAAGCTTTCTTT	CASSYGTPNTEAFF
TRBD1	TRBV5-8	few	TRBJ1-1	TGTGCCAGCAGGAAGACAGGGGGCTACACTGAAGCTTTCTTT	CASRKTGGYTEAFF
.	TRBV5-5	.	TRBJ1-5	TGTGCCAGCAGCTCTGATCTCCCCTACAATCAGCCCCAGCATTTT	CASSSDLPYNQPQHF
.	TRBV5-1	.	TRBJ2-3	TGCGCCAGCAACTTAGGGTCGGCCAGCACAGATACGCAGTATTTT	CASNLGSASTDTQYF
.	TRBV12-3/TRBV12-4	few	TRBJ1-2	TGTGCCAGCAGTCTCTCAGGGTGGGATGGCTACACCTTC	CASSLSGWDGYTF
.	TRBV6-2/TRBV6-3	few	TRBJ2-3	TGTGCCAGCAGCTCAGGACCCAGCGGGTATACGCAGTATTTT	CASSSGPSGYTQYF
.	TRBV11-2	.	TRBJ1-1	TGTGCCAGCAGCTCGGGAAGGGTTTTAGCTGAAGCTTTCTTT	CASSSGRVLAEAFF
TRBD1	TRBV29-1	few	TRBJ1-3	TGCAGCGTCCGACAGGGATATGCTGGAAACACCATATATTTT	CSVRQGYAGNTIYF
.	TRBV7-2	.	TRBJ2-7	TGTGCCAGCAGCTTATTGGCCGAGCAGTACTTC	CASSLLAEQYF
TRBD1	TRBV11-2	.	TRBJ1-6	TGTGCCAGCAGCCCCCCTGGGACAGTTATGTCACCCCTCCACTTT	CASSPPGTVMSPLHF
.	TRBV5-1	few	TRBJ1-3	TGCGCCAGCAGCTTGGACCTCGCCTCTGGAAACACCATATATTTT	CASSLDLASGNTIYF
.	TRBV20-1	few	TRBJ1-1	TGCAGTGCTAGCTACGCGGGGGATAAGAGGGCCGAAGCTTTCTTT	CSASYAGDKRAEAFF
.	TRBV6-5	.	TRBJ1-1	TGTGCCAGCAGTTATTGGGGCACTGAAGCTTTCTTT	CASSYWGTEAFF
.	TRBV3-1	.	TRBJ1-4	TGTGCCAGCAGAGGACCTGTTACGGAAAAACTGTTTTTT	CASRGPVTEKLFF
TRBD2	TRBV29-1	many	TRBJ2-7	TGCAGCGCTGTTAGCGGGAGACGTAACGAGCAGTACTTC	CSAVSGRRNEQYF
.	TRBV2	many	TRBJ1-1	TGTGCCAGCAGAGCCGCTTTTTCGGCCTTGGGCACTGAAGCTTTCTTT	CASRAAFSALGTEAFF
.	TRBV7-2	many	TRBJ1-1	TGTGCCAGCAGCTTAGTCCGGGTAACTGAAGCTTTCTTT	CASSLVRVTEAFF
TRBD1	TRBV27	.	TRBJ1-2	TGTGCCAGCAGCATAGGACAGGGCCACTATGGCTACACCTTC	CASSIGQGHYGYTF